These T cell receptor beta chains were read from a single sample in a study of T cell responses to AZD1222 COVID-19 vaccine. This table comes from immunoSEQ multiplex PCR, and its TCRdb copy is limited to in-frame clones, with some not included. Of about 140,000 clones listed, roughly 90% were seen once; the top ten hold approximately 1.6%. Here the sequenced sample was peripheral blood, taken on day 0 of AZD1222 vaccination. These receptor sequences come from an adult in good health. Each CDR3 is given with its conserved first and last residue. D genes are given only for firm matches.

>TRBD1|TRBJ1-5|TRBV9
CASSAGTGGQPQHF
TGTGCCAGCAGCGCCGGGACAGGGGGTCAGCCCCAGCATTTT
>TRBD1|TRBJ1-3|TRBV9
CASSFGTAGSGNTIYF
TGTGCCAGCAGCTTTGGGACAGCCGGCTCTGGAAACACCATATATTTT
>NA|TRBJ2-7|TRBV2
CASSQGISYEQYF
TGTGCCAGCAGCCAGGGGATCTCCTACGAGCAGTACTTC
>TRBD2|TRBJ2-3|TRBV11-2
CASSPRRAGALTDTQYF
TGTGCCAGCAGCCCTCGGCGAGCGGGGGCGCTCACAGATACGCAGTATTTT
>NA|TRBJ1-2|TRBV5-1
CASSLGDKVYGYTF
TGCGCCAGCAGCTTGGGGGACAAGGTCTATGGCTACACCTTC
>TRBD1|TRBJ1-6|TRBV30
CAWSLIPGQSNSPLHF
TGTGCCTGGAGTTTGATCCCGGGACAGAGTAATTCACCCCTCCACTTT
>TRBD1|TRBJ1-1|TRBV9
CACSVGPGGEGEAFF
TGTGCCTGCAGCGTAGGACCAGGGGGCGAGGGTGAAGCTTTCTTT
>NA|TRBJ2-7|TRBV6-5
CASRDISSYEQYF
TGTGCCAGCAGAGACATAAGCTCCTACGAGCAGTACTTC
>NA|TRBJ1-5|TRBV28
CASSPWGGSNQPQHF
TGTGCCAGCAGTCCTTGGGGCGGGAGCAATCAGCCCCAGCATTTT
>NA|TRBJ1-5|TRBV19
CASSGTLGERQPQHF
TGTGCCAGTAGTGGGACGCTGGGAGAAAGGCAGCCCCAGCATTTT
>NA|TRBJ1-5|TRBV5-1
CASSYDGQPNQPQHF
TGCGCCAGCAGCTACGATGGACAGCCCAATCAGCCCCAGCATTTT
>NA|TRBJ2-7|TRBV7-2
CASSFWRAPSYEQYF
TGTGCCAGCAGCTTTTGGAGGGCCCCCTCCTACGAGCAGTACTTC
>TRBD2|TRBJ2-1|TRBV27
CASSLMGLALQEQFF
TGTGCCAGCAGCCTTATGGGACTAGCCCTACAAGAGCAGTTCTTC
>NA|TRBJ1-6|TRBV5-6
CASSLWRTMSSYNSPLHF
TGTGCCAGCAGCTTGTGGAGGACAATGAGCTCCTATAATTCACCCCTCCACTTT
>TRBD1|TRBJ2-7|TRBV27
CASSLAPGTGKGSYEQYF
TGTGCCAGCAGTTTAGCCCCCGGGACAGGGAAAGGGTCCTACGAGCAGTACTTC
>NA|TRBJ2-7|TRBV11-2
CASSLEPSRLRMKQYF
TGTGCCAGCAGCTTAGAACCTAGCAGGCTACGTATGAAGCAGTACTTC
>TRBD2|TRBJ2-1|TRBV12-3/TRBV12-4
CATASGRRDEQFF
TGTGCCACCGCTAGCGGGAGGAGGGATGAGCAGTTCTTC